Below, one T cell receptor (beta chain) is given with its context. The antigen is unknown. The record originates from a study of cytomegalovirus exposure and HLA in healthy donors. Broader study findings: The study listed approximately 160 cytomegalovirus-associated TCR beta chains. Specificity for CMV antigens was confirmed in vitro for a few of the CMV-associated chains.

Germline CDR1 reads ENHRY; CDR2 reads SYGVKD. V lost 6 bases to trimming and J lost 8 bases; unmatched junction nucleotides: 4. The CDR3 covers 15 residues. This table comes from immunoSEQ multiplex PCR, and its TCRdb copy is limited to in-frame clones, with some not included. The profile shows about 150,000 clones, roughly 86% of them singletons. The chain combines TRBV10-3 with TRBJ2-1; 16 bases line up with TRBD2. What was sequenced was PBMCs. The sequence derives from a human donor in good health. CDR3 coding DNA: TGTGCCATCAGAGGGACTAGCGGGGGGGCCTATGAGCAGTTCTTC. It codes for CAIRGTSGGAYEQFF.